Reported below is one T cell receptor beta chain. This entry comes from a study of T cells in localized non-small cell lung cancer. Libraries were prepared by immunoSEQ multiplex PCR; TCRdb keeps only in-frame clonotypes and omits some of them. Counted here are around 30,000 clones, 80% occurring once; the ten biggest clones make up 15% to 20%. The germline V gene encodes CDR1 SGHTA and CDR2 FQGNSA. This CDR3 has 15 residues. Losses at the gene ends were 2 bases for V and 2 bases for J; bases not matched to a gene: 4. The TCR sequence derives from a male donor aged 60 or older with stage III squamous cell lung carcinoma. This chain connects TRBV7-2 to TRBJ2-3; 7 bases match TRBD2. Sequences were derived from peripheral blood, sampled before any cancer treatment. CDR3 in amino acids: CASSLNGGTTDTQYF. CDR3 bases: TGTGCCAGCAGCTTAAACGGGGGGACCACAGATACGCAGTATTTT.